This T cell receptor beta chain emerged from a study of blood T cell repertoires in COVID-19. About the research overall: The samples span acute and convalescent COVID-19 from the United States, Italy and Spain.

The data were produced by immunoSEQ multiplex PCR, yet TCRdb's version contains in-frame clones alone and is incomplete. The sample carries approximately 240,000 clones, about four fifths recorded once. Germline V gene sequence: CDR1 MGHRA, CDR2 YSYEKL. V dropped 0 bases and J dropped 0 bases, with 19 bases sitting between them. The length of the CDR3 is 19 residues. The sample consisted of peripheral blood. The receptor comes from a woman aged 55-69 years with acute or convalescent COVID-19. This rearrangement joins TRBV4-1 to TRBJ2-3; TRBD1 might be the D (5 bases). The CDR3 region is CASSQERGSQGISTDTQYF. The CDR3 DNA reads TGCGCCAGCAGCCAAGAAAGGGGTTCTCAGGGTATTAGCACAGATACGCAGTATTTT.